These T cell receptor beta chains were read from a single sample in a study of CD4 T cells in relation to SARS-CoV-2 and coronaviruses. This table comes from immunoSEQ multiplex PCR, and its TCRdb copy is limited to in-frame clones, with some not included. The sample carries approximately 70,000 clones, just over 90% recorded once. The material sequenced was naive CD4+ T cells from PBMCs. These receptors came from a human donor in good health. Each CDR3 is given with its conserved first and last residue. D genes are given only for firm matches. The size field is filled for only some rows; it gives once, few, many or a size class.

abundance	j_gene	v_gene	d_gene	CDR3nt	CDR3aa
.	TRBJ1-6	TRBV4-2	.	TGTGCCAGCAGCCAAGACAGGTTAAATTCACCCCTCCACTTT	CASSQDRLNSPLHF
.	TRBJ1-6	TRBV28	TRBD1	TGTGCCAGCAGTCTGGGACAGGGGGCGTCCTATAATTCACCCCTCCACTTT	CASSLGQGASYNSPLHF
.	TRBJ2-7	TRBV11-1	TRBD2	TGTGCCAGCACCTACACTAGCGGGAGGGGCTACGAGCAGTACTTC	CASTYTSGRGYEQYF
.	TRBJ1-2	TRBV30	TRBD1	TGTGCCTGGGAGGACAGGGCGGCTGGCTACACCTTC	CAWEDRAAGYTF
.	TRBJ2-5	TRBV7-2	.	TGTGCCAGCAGCTTAGACTCAGGGAAAGAGACCCAGTACTTC	CASSLDSGKETQYF
.	TRBJ1-5	TRBV10-3	.	TGTGCCATCAGTGAGTCGCGCAGGGAAAGCAATCAGCCCCAGCATTTT	CAISESRRESNQPQHF
.	TRBJ2-1	TRBV5-1	TRBD2	TGCGCCAGCACCCTAGCGGGTGGATACAATGAGCAGTTCTTC	CASTLAGGYNEQFF
.	TRBJ2-3	TRBV30	.	TGTGCCTGGAGTCTAGTTACAGATACGCAGTATTTT	CAWSLVTDTQYF
few	TRBJ1-3	TRBV5-1	.	TGCGCCAGCAGCTCGGGCCCGGTCACCTCTGGAAACACCATATATTTT	CASSSGPVTSGNTIYF
.	TRBJ1-1	TRBV19	.	TGTGCCAGTAGTGCCGCGGGTAACACTGAAGCTTTCTTT	CASSAAGNTEAFF
once	TRBJ1-2	TRBV18	.	TGTGCCAGCTCACCGATGGACGGAAACTATGGCTACACCTTC	CASSPMDGNYGYTF
.	TRBJ1-1	TRBV18	TRBD1	TGTGCCAGCTCACAACAGGGGGACACTGAAGCTTTCTTT	CASSQQGDTEAFF
once	TRBJ2-3	TRBV30	.	TGTGCCTGGAGTCTGACCGGGAATACGCAGTATTTT	CAWSLTGNTQYF
.	TRBJ2-1	TRBV7-2	TRBD2	TGTGCCAGCAGTCGCGGGGGGCAGGGGAGGCAGTTCTTC	CASSRGGQGRQFF
.	TRBJ2-5	TRBV30	.	TGTGCCTGGAGTCCCTGGCCACTGTACCAAGAGACCCAGTACTTC	CAWSPWPLYQETQYF
.	TRBJ2-1	TRBV5-1	.	TGCGCCAGCAGCCCACAGGGAGGGGGCAATGAGCAGTTCTTC	CASSPQGGGNEQFF
.	TRBJ1-5	TRBV19	.	TGTGCCAGTAGGCCCTCGGGTGGTCAGCCCCAGCATTTT	CASRPSGGQPQHF
.	TRBJ2-7	TRBV5-4	.	TGTGCCAGCAGCGGGTCCCAGTACGAGCAGTACTTC	CASSGSQYEQYF
.	TRBJ2-3	TRBV27	.	TGTGCCAGCAGTTTAAAGACGGGGTCCACAGATACGCAGTATTTT	CASSLKTGSTDTQYF
.	TRBJ2-3	TRBV5-1	.	TGCGCCAGCAGCTACGGCGGCGGAAAGTACACAGATACGCAGTATTTT	CASSYGGGKYTDTQYF
.	TRBJ2-5	TRBV7-9	.	TGTGCCAGCAGCCCCCGGGGCGTTACGGAGACCCAGTACTTC	CASSPRGVTETQYF
.	TRBJ2-7	TRBV18	TRBD1	TGTGCCAGCTCACCACCCACGGACAGGGTAGCCCGCTACGAGCAGTACTTC	CASSPPTDRVARYEQYF
.	TRBJ2-3	TRBV7-9	.	TGTGCCAGCAGTCCGAACCCCCGGGACACGCAGTATTTT	CASSPNPRDTQYF
.	TRBJ2-1	TRBV30	.	TGTGCCTGGAGTTACAGAACCGGGTACAATGAGCAGTTCTTC	CAWSYRTGYNEQFF
.	TRBJ1-4	TRBV6-2/TRBV6-3	TRBD1	TGTGCCAGCAGCACACAACTGACAGGGCCAAATGAAAAACTGTTTTTT	CASSTQLTGPNEKLFF
.	TRBJ1-5	TRBV6-1	TRBD1	TGTGCCAGCAGCGAACAGGGGGTGGCAAGTGGTCAGCCCCAGCATTTT	CASSEQGVASGQPQHF
.	TRBJ2-3	TRBV9	TRBD2	TGTGCCAGCAGCCTAACTAGCGGGGGCATCACAGATACGCAGTATTTT	CASSLTSGGITDTQYF
.	TRBJ2-3	TRBV5-5	.	TGTGCCAGCAGCCGCGACAGCTTCACAGATACGCAGTATTTT	CASSRDSFTDTQYF
.	TRBJ1-5	TRBV19	.	TGTGCCAGTAGTATTGGTCAGCCAAATCAGCCCCAGCATTTT	CASSIGQPNQPQHF
.	TRBJ2-7	TRBV5-6	TRBD1	TGTGCCAGCAGCAACCGGGACAGCATCTACGAGCAGTACTTC	CASSNRDSIYEQYF